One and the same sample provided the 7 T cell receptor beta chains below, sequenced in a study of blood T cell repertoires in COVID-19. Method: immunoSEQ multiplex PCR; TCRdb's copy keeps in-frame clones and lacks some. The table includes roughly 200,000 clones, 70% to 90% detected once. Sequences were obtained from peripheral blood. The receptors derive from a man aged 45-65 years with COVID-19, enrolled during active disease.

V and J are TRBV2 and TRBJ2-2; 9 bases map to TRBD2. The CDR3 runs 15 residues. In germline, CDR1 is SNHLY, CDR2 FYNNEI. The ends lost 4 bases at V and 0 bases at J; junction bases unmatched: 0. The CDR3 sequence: CASSGLAANTGELFF. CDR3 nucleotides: TGTGCCAGCAGTGGACTAGCGGCGAACACCGGGGAGCTGTTTTTT.

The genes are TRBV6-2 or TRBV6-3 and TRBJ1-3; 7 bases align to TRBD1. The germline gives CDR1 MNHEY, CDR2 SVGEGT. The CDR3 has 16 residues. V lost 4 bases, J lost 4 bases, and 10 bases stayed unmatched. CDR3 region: CASSSGGPGGGNTIYF. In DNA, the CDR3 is TGTGCCAGCAGTTCCGGCGGGCCAGGGGGAGGAAACACCATATATTTT.

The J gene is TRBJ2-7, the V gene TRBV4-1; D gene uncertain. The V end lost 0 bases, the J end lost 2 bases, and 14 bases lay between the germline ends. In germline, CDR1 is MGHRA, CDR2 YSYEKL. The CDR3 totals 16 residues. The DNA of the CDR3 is TGCGCCAGCAGCCAAGAGGTGGCTCAGGCGACCTACGAGCAGTACTTC. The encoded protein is CASSQEVAQATYEQYF.

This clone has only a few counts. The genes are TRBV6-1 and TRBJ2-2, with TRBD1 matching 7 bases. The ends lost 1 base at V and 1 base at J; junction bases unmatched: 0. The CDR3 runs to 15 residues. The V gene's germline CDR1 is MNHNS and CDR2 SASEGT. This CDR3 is CASSEGTGNTGELFF. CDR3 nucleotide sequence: TGTGCCAGCAGTGAAGGGACAGGGAACACCGGGGAGCTGTTTTTT.

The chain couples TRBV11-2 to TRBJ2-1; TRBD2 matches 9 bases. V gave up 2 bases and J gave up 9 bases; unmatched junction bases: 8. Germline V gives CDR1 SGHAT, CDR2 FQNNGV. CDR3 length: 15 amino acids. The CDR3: CASSLRREGFVEQFF. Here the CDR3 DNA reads TGTGCCAGCAGCTTAAGGCGGGAGGGGTTCGTTGAGCAGTTCTTC.

The CDR3 nucleotides are TGTGCCAGCAGCTTAGAATCCGGGACTAGCAATTCTGGGGAGCTGTTTTTT. This codes for CASSLESGTSNSGELFF. The rearrangement joins TRBV7-9 to TRBJ2-2; 9 nucleotides agree with TRBD2. After removal of 1 base from V and 8 bases from J, the junction contained 11 bases not matched to a gene. The CDR3 extends over 17 amino acids. In germline, CDR1 is SEHNR, CDR2 FQNEAQ (reference sequence).

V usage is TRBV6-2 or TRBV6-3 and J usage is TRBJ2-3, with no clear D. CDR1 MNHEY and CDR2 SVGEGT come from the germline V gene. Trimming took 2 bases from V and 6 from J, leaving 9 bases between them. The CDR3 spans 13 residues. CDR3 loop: CASSYKGGDTQYF. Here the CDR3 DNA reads TGTGCCAGCAGTTACAAAGGCGGCGATACGCAGTATTTT.